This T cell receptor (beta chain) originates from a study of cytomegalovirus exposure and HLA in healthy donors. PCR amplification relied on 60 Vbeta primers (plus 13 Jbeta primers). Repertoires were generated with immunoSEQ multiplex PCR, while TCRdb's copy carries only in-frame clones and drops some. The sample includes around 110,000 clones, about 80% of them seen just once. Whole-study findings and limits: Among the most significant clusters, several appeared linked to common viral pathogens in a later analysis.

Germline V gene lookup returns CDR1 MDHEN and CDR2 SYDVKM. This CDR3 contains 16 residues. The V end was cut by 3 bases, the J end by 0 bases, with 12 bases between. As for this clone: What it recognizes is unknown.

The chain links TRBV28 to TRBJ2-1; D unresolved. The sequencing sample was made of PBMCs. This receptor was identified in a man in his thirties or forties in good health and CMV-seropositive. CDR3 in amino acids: CASSFLQFRSYNEQFF. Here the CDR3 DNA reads TGTGCCAGCAGTTTCTTACAGTTTCGCTCCTACAATGAGCAGTTCTTC.